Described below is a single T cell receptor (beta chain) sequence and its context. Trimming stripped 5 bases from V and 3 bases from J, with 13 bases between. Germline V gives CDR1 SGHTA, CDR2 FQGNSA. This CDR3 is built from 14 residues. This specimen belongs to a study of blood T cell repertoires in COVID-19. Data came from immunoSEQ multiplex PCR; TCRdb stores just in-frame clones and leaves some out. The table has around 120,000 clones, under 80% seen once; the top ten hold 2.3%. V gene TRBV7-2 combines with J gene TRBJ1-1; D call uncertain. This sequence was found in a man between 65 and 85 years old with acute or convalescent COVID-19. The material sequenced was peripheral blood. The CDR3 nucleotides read TGTGCCAGCAGCCAACCAGGATTCTACACTGAAGCTTTCTTT. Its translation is CASSQPGFYTEAFF.